This T cell receptor (beta chain) was observed in a study of T-cell reconstitution after alpha-beta-depleted transplantation in children (dated by TCRdb to between 2015 and 2016). Regarding the complete study: Using TCR repertoire profiling, the study quantitatively followed how T-cell immune reconstitution unfolded in children after TCRalphabeta/CD19-depleted allogeneic hematopoietic cell transplantation.

The method was PCR. TCRdb shows the sequencer as Illumina HiSeq 2500. Molecular barcoding was employed in the preparation of TCR libraries, with unique molecular identifiers being used to normalize TCRbeta repertoire quantification. Using fastp at Q25 and MiXCR, TCRdb reprocessed the public reads and kept productive beta chains. Every entry covers one CDR3 protein and lists the most common genes and DNA from its rows. The sample includes about 300,000 distinct CDR3 sequences, with about 9.4% observed a single time. In total, the top ten clones hold approximately 7.6% of the sample. The treatment or condition label of this sample denotes: allogeneic hematopoietic cell transplantation with graft depleted of TCRalphabeta T cells and CD19 B cells. The children who served as transplant recipients had been given grafts of TCRalphabeta/CD19-depleted allogeneic hematopoietic cells. V is trimmed back by 0 bases and J by 5 bases, and the junction contains 12 bases that no gene match accounts for. The CDR3 spans 17 residues, from the cysteine through the phenylalanine. CDR3 DNA is the only sequence kept; it has 51 bases, read in frame from the first base. For CDR1 and CDR2, the germline V gene (reference sequence) lists DFQATT and SNEGSKA.

Results the study describes overall, beyond this receptor: Over subsequent months, a decline in hyperexpanded clone frequencies was noted, and after one year, T-cell counts and TCRbeta diversity were mostly ascribed to newly produced T cells. The apparently early recovery of alphabetaT-cell counts about two months after transplant reportedly depended on only several hundred rapidly expanded clones that came from non-depleted graft cells. In some patients, the high TCRbeta diversity seen at day 60 was put down to recipient T cells and intrathymic progenitors that had survived conditioning.

A few counts support this clonotype. There is no known antigen for this receptor. No per-base quality is available; no much larger clone lies one base away. The rearranged chain carries TRBV20-1 and TRBJ2-3, and TRBD1 aligns with 9 junction nucleotides. This specimen was PBMCs, taken before TCRalphabeta/CD19-depleted stem cell transplant. The sequence came from a boy under two years old with acute myeloid leukemia, due to receive a stem cell transplant. In nucleotide form, the sequence is TGCAGTGCTAGAGATGGAGTAGTACAGGGGGCCGGAGATACGCAGTATTTT. This gives the protein CSARDGVVQGAGDTQYF.